This T cell receptor beta chain stems from a study of graft-versus-host responses after intestinal transplantation. Germline loops: CDR1 SGHNT, CDR2 YENEEA. Deletions cut 3 bases from V and 4 bases from J, with 2 bases between. The CDR3 consists of 11 residues. Generated by immunoSEQ multiplex PCR, the TCRdb table keeps only in-frame clones and is missing some. This sample yields under 20,000 clones, of which approximately 89% are seen a single time; roughly 9.4% belongs to the top ten. The chain has TRBV11-3 and TRBJ2-3; D is unclear. The receptor was isolated from a human patient who received an intestinal transplant, so some T cells may come from the graft donor. Specimen: PBMCs, collected around 230 days after intestinal transplant. CDR3 amino acids: CASSLADTQYF. The CDR3 bases are TGTGCCAGCAGCTTGGCAGATACGCAGTATTTT.